This section outlines one TCR beta chain sequence together with its context. What it binds is not known. Healthy bone marrow donors made up the cohort. The sample is drawn from a study of cytomegalovirus exposure and HLA in healthy donors. Findings of the study overall: There was a cluster of highly shared sequence variants that was likely a sequencing artifact. In a later analysis, common viral pathogens appeared linked to several of the most significant clusters.

60 Vbeta and 13 Jbeta primers were used in PCR. The repertoire was sequenced with immunoSEQ multiplex PCR; TCRdb's copy has only in-frame clones and lacks some. The data contain just over 150,000 clones, 70% to 90% of them singletons. CDR3 length: 14 amino acids. From germline, CDR1 is LNHDA and CDR2 SQIVND (reference sequence). V was shortened by 5 bases and J by 1 base, with 10 bases between the two germline ends. The J gene is TRBJ2-3, the V gene TRBV19, with D perhaps TRBD1 (5 bases). Material: PBMCs. The receptor was isolated from a man aged 18 to 35 in good health and CMV-seropositive. The CDR3 bases are TGTGCCAGTAGTCGCCCGACAGGCACAGATACGCAGTATTTT. Protein sequence: CASSRPTGTDTQYF.